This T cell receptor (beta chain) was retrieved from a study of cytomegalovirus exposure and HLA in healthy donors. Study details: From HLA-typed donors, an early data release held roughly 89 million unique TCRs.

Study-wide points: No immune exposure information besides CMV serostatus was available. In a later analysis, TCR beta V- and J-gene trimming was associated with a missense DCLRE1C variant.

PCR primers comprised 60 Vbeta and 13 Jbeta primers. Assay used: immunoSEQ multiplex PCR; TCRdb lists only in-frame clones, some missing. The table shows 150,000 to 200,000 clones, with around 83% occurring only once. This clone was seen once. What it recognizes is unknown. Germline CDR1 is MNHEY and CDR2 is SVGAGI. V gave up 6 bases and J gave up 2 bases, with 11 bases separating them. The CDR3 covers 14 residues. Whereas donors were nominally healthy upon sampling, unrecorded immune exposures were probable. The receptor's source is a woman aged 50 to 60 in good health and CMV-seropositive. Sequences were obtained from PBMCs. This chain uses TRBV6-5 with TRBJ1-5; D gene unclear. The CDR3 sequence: CASRARSGNQPQHF. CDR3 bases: TGTGCCAGCAGGGCCCGGAGTGGCAATCAGCCCCAGCATTTT.